Given below is one TCR beta chain in context. What it binds is not known. Germline V gene data show CDR1 as MNHEY and CDR2 as SMNVEV (reference sequence). The CDR3 spans 16 residues. V shed 7 bases and J shed 7 bases, with 23 bases lying between them. This sample is part of a study of cytomegalovirus exposure and HLA in healthy donors. Background on the study: Of fewer than 450 genotyped donors, about 80% clustered with self-reported Caucasian donors. Study-wide points: Across donors, most TCRs were seen rarely, yet some public ones were widespread.

PCR was performed using 60 Vbeta and 13 Jbeta primers. Profiling relied on immunoSEQ multiplex PCR, and the TCRdb table lists in-frame clones only, not all of them. The sample lists approximately 170,000 clones; approximately 65% were seen once. Sequences were obtained from PBMCs. This sequence was found in a man aged 35 to 55 in good health and CMV-seronegative. V gene TRBV27 combines with J gene TRBJ2-1, with D possibly being TRBD2 (6 bases). CDR3 nucleotides: TGTGCCAGCACTATCTCCGGGGGAGCATCTACGAATGAGCAGTTCTTC. Translating it yields CASTISGGASTNEQFF.